This TCR beta chain came from a study of blood T cell repertoires in COVID-19. Whole-study context: Acute-phase and convalescent COVID-19 samples originated in the United States, Italy and Spain. PBMCs, B-cell-depleted T cells, or T cells were the source of the cDNA or gDNA that made up the material.

In the original workflow: Amplification of reference gene primers was used by the study to estimate nucleated cell counts. TCRdb's copy holds only in-frame clones and misses some; the assay was immunoSEQ multiplex PCR. V and J calls plus clone size are reproduced from that table; the DNA served to infer D and trimming. The sample yields more than 90,000 clones, about 83% seen once. V lost 5 bases, J lost 7 bases, and 3 bases stayed unmatched. CDR3 length equals 12 residues. Germline CDR1 and CDR2: MNHEY and SVGAGI. This chain joins TRBV6-5 and TRBJ2-7; 9 bases align to TRBD1. The origin of this receptor is a woman in her sixties with COVID-19, enrolled during active disease. Sequenced sample: peripheral blood. The CDR3 is CASSRDRVEQYF. The CDR3 coding sequence is TGTGCCAGCAGTCGGGACAGGGTTGAGCAGTACTTC.